This is a list of T cell receptor beta chains from one sample in a study of CD8 T cells in ankylosing spondylitis. TCRdb reprocessed the 5' RACE reads with MiXCR, giving one entry per CDR3 protein. There are about 510,000 distinct CDR3 sequences in the sample; under 5.5% occur only once, and 3% to 4% lies in the top ten. The specimen sequenced was blood, either unsorted or a sorted T cell fraction (not recorded which). The receptor set was obtained from a male donor with ankylosing spondylitis. Both conserved end residues are part of each CDR3. A D gene is named only where the DNA matches it firmly. Only part of the rows carry a size: once, few, many, or a class if the clone is expanded.

size,D,V,J,CDR3,DNA
many,.,TRBV6-1,TRBJ2-3,CASNTDGRLRTDTQYF,TGTGCCAGCAATACGGACGGGCGGCTCCGCACAGATACGCAGTATTTT
many,TRBD1,TRBV5-1,TRBJ1-2,CASRERQGASYGYTF,TGCGCCAGCAGGGAGCGACAGGGGGCAAGTTATGGCTACACCTTC
many,TRBD2,TRBV7-9,TRBJ2-3,CASERGVGTDTQYF,TGTGCCTCGGAGCGGGGGGTAGGCACAGATACGCAGTATTTT
many,.,TRBV28,TRBJ1-2,CASSARGRNYGYTF,TGTGCCAGCAGCGCCCGGGGCAGAAACTATGGCTACACCTTC
few,.,TRBV6-2/TRBV6-3,TRBJ1-1,CASSRSGYTEAFF,TGTGCCAGCAGTCGGTCAGGCTACACTGAAGCTTTCTTT
few,.,TRBV5-1,TRBJ1-6,CASSYGQLNSPLHF,TGCGCCAGCAGCTACGGACAACTAAATTCACCCCTCCACTTT
many,.,TRBV28,TRBJ1-2,CASSWTDLYGYTF,TGTGCCAGCAGCTGGACAGACCTGTATGGCTACACCTTC
many,TRBD1,TRBV15,TRBJ1-1,CATSRATGAAEAFF,TGTGCCACCAGCCGTGCAACAGGGGCGGCTGAAGCTTTCTTT
many,.,TRBV6-1,TRBJ1-2,CASSRTGILSYTF,TGTGCCAGCAGTAGAACAGGGATCCTCAGCTACACCTTC
many,.,TRBV27,TRBJ2-4,CASSPHIGPPAKNIQYF,TGTGCCAGCAGTCCACACATCGGGCCTCCAGCCAAAAACATTCAGTACTTC
many,.,TRBV7-2,TRBJ1-6,CASSPQGIVPPLHF,TGTGCCAGCAGCCCACAGGGAATTGTGCCACCCCTCCACTTT
many,TRBD1,TRBV11-2,TRBJ2-7,CASSLGQGSGYEQYF,TGTGCCAGCAGCCTTGGACAGGGGTCCGGCTACGAGCAGTACTTC
many,.,TRBV6-1,TRBJ2-6,CASRRASGANVLTF,TGTGCCAGCCGACGAGCTTCTGGGGCCAACGTCCTGACTTTC
.,.,TRBV20-1,TRBJ2-3,CSPTRDTQYF,TGCAGCCCCACTAGAGATACGCAGTATTTT
many,.,TRBV5-1,TRBJ2-7,CASSSLTRFSYEQYF,TGCGCCAGCAGCTCCTTGACCCGGTTTTCCTACGAGCAGTACTTC
.,.,TRBV7-9,TRBJ1-3,CASSPPGGGFGNTIYF,TGTGCCAGCAGCCCACCCGGCGGGGGTTTCGGAAACACCATATATTTT